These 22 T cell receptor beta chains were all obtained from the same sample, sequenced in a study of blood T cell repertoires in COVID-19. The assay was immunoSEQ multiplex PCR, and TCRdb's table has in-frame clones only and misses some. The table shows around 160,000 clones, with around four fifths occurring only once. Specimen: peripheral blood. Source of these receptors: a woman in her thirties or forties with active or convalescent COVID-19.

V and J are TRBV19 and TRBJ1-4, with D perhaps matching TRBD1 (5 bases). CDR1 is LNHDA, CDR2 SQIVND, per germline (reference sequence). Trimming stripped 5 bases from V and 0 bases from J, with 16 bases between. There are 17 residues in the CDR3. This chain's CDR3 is CASSAPTVGATNEKLFF. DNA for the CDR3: TGTGCCAGTAGTGCCCCAACGGTAGGGGCAACTAATGAAAAACTGTTTTTT.

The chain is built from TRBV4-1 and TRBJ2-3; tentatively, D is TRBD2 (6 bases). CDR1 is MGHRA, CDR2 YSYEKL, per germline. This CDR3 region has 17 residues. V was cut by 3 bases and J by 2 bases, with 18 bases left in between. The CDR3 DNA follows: TGCGCCAGCAGCCAGAAAGCCCGACTAGGTCCCACAGATACGCAGTATTTT. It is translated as CASSQKARLGPTDTQYF.

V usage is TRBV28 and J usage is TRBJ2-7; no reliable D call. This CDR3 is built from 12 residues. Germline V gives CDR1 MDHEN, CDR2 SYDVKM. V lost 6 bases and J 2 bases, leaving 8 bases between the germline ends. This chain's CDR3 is CASRARTYEQYF. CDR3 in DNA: TGTGCCAGCAGGGCCAGAACCTACGAGCAGTACTTC.

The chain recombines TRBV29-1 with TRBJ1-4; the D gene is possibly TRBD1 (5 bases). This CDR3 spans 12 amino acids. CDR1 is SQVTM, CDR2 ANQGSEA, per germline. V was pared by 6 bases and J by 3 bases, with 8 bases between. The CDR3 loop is CSVQVPNEKLFF. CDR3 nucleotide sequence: TGCAGCGTACAGGTCCCTAATGAAAAACTGTTTTTT.

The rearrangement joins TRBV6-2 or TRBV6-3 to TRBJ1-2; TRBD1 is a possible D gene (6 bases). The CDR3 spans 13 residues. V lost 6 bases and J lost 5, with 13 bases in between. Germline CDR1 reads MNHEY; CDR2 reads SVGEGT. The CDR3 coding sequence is TGTGCCAGCAGCCAGGGCGGACAGTATGGCTACACCTTC. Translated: CASSQGGQYGYTF.

CDR3: CASSLFLPQQARGYGYTF. CDR3 coding DNA: TGTGCCAGCAGCTTATTTCTTCCTCAACAGGCCAGAGGCTATGGCTACACCTTC. The V call is TRBV11-2, the J call TRBJ1-2; possibly TRBD1 for D (5 bases). The V gene lost 2 bases and the J gene lost 4 bases, with 23 bases spanning the gap. The CDR3 consists of 18 residues. Germline CDR1 SGHAT, CDR2 FQNNGV.

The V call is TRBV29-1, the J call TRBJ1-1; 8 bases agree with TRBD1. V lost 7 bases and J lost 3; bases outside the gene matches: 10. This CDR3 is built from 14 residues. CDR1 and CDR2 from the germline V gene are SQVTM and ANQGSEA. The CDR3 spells CSAWTGNAYTEAFF. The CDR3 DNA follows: TGCAGCGCCTGGACAGGGAATGCGTACACTGAAGCTTTCTTT.

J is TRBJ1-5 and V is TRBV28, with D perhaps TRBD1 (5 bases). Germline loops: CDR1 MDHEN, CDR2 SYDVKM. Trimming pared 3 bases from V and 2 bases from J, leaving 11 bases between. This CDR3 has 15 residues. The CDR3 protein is CASSLGGQGNQPQHF. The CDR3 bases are TGTGCCAGCAGTTTGGGGGGTCAAGGCAATCAGCCCCAGCATTTT.

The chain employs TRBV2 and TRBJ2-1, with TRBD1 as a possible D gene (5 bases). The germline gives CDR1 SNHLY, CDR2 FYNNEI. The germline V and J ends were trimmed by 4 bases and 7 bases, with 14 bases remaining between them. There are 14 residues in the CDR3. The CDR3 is CASSGAKGRNEQFF. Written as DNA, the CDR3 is TGTGCCAGCAGTGGAGCAAAGGGGCGTAATGAGCAGTTCTTC. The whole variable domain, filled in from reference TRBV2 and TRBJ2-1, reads EPEVTQTPSHQVTQMGQEVILRCVPISNHLYFYWYRQILGQKVEFLVSFYNNEISEKSEIFDDQFSVERPDGSNFTLKIRSTKLEDSAMYFCASSGAKGRNEQFFGPGTRLTVL.

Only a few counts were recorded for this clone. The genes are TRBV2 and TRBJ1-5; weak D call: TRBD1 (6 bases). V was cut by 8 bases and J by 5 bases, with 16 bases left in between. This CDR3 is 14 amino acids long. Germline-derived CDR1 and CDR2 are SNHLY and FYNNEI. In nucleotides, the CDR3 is TGTGCCAGCGAAGACCACAGGGCGGATCAGCCCCAGCATTTT. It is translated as CASEDHRADQPQHF.

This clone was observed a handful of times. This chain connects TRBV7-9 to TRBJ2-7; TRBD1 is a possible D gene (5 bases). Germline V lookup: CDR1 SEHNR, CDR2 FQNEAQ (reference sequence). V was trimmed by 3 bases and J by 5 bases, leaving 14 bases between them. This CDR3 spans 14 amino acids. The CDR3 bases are TGTGCCAGCAGCTTCTCAACCCAGGGTCACGAGCAGTACTTC. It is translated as CASSFSTQGHEQYF.

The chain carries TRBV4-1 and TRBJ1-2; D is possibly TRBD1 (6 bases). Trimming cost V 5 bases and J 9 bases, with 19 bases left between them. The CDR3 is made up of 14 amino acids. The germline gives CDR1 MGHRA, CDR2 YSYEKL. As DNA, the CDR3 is TGCGCCAGCAGCGGGACACCGCTTGATGGGAGCTACACCTTC. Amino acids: CASSGTPLDGSYTF.

The CDR3 reads CSVEQTFNGYTF. DNA of the CDR3: TGCAGCGTTGAACAGACATTCAATGGCTACACCTTC. This chain uses TRBV29-1 with TRBJ1-2; D not certain. The CDR3 covers 12 residues. Between the trimmed V and J ends, which lost 2 bases and 6 bases, there was a span of 10 bases. The V gene's germline CDR1 is SQVTM and CDR2 ANQGSEA.

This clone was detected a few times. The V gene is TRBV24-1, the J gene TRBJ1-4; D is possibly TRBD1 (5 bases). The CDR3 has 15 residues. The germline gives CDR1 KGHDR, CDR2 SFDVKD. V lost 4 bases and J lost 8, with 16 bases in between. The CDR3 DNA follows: TGTGCCACCAGTGACCCCCGAGGGGAGGTGGAAAAACTGTTTTTT. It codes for CATSDPRGEVEKLFF.

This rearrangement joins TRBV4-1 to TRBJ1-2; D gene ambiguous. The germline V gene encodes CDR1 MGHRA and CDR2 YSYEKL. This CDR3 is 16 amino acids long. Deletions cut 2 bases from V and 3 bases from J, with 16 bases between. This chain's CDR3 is CASSQSLVEKHYGYTF. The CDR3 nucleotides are TGCGCCAGCAGCCAATCCCTGGTGGAGAAGCACTATGGCTACACCTTC.

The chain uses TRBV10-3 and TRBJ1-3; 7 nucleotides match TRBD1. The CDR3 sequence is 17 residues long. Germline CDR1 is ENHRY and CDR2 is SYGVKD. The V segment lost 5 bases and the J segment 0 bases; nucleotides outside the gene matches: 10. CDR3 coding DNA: TGTGCCATCAGTCCCGGGACAGTCTATAACTCTGGAAACACCATATATTTT. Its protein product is CAISPGTVYNSGNTIYF.

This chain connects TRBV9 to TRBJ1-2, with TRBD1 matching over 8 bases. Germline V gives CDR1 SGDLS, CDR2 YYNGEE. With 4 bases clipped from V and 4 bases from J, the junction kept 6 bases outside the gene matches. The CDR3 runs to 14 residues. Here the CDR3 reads CASSPRGPVYGYTF. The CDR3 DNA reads TGTGCCAGCAGCCCCAGGGGGCCTGTCTATGGCTACACCTTC.

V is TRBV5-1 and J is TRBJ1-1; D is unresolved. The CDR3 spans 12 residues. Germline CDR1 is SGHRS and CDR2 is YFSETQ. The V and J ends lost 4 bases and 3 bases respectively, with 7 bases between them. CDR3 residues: CASSRGDTEAFF. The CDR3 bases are TGCGCCAGCAGCCGCGGGGACACTGAAGCTTTCTTT.

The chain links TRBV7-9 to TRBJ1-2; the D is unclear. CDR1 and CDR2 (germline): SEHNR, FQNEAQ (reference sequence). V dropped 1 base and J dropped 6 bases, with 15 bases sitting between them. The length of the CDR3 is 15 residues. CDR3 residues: CASSLGRETSDGYTF. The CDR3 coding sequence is TGTGCCAGCAGCTTAGGGAGGGAGACTTCTGATGGCTACACCTTC.

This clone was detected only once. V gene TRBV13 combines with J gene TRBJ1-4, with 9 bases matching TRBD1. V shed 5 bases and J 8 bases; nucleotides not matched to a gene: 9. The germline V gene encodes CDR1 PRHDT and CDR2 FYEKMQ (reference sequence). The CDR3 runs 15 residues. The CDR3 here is CASSLGGQGSEKLFF. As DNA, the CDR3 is TGTGCCAGCAGCCTGGGGGGACAGGGAAGCGAAAAACTGTTTTTT.

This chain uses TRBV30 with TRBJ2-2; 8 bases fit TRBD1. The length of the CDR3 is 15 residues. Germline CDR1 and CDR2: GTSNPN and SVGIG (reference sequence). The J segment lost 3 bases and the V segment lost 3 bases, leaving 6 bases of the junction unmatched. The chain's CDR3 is CAWRRRDRYTGELFF. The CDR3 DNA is TGTGCCTGGAGAAGGAGGGACAGGTACACCGGGGAGCTGTTTTTT.

The CDR3: CASSPRREKGNEQFF. CDR3 DNA sequence: TGTGCCAGCAGTCCCCGGCGGGAGAAAGGGAATGAGCAGTTCTTC. The gene calls are TRBV6-2 or TRBV6-3 and TRBJ2-1; 7 bases agree with TRBD2. The length of the CDR3 is 15 residues. Unmatched junction bases numbered 11, after V lost 5 bases and J lost 7 bases. Germline lookup yields CDR1 MNHEY and CDR2 SVGEGT.